This is a list of T cell receptor beta chains from one sample in a study of shared clonotypes between healthy human individuals. TCRdb's copy holds only in-frame clones and misses some; the assay was immunoSEQ multiplex PCR. The repertoire holds about 110,000 clones, with about 70% as singletons. Sequencing input: memory CD8+ T cells sorted from blood. These TCRs come from a woman in her 30s in good health. Each CDR3 is given with its conserved first and last residue. A D gene is named only where the DNA matches it firmly. Size tells how often a clone was seen (once, few, many) or the class of an expanded clone, and some rows leave it out.

TRBD1 NA TRBJ2-7 TRBV5-1 TGCGCCAGCAGCCTTGCTGGACAGGGGGCCTACGAGCAGTACTTC CASSLAGQGAYEQYF
TRBD2 NA TRBJ2-2 TRBV10-3 TGTGCCAGCAGTTACCTACTAGCGGGAAACACCGGGGAGCTGTTTTTT CASSYLLAGNTGELFF
NA NA TRBJ1-2 TRBV6-1 TGTGCCAGCAGTGAAACCTCCGAGAACTATGGCTACACCTTC CASSETSENYGYTF
NA NA TRBJ2-7 TRBV28 TGTGCCAGCAGTTCCCTTCGAGCGGGCCGAGGGCCCTACGAGCAGTACTTC CASSSLRAGRGPYEQYF
NA NA TRBJ2-7 TRBV29-1 TGCAGCGTTCAAGGAGGGGGTAACTACGAGCAGTACTTC CSVQGGGNYEQYF
NA NA TRBJ2-3 TRBV5-6 TGTGCCAGCAGTGAAAGTACGGCCTTTCTTTTAGATACGCAGTATTTT CASSESTAFLLDTQYF
TRBD2 NA TRBJ2-7 TRBV2 TGTGCCAGCAGTCCCCTGGGGGGGTTGATCGACGAGCAGTACTTC CASSPLGGLIDEQYF
TRBD2 few TRBJ2-2 TRBV9 TGTGCCAGCAGCGGGGCAGCGGGAGCCTTAAACACCGGGGAGCTGTTTTTT CASSGAAGALNTGELFF
TRBD2 NA TRBJ2-1 TRBV5-1 TGCGCCAGCAGCTTGAGTGTCGGGAGGGCCGGTTTCAGCAATGAGCAGTTCTTC CASSLSVGRAGFSNEQFF
NA many TRBJ2-6 TRBV19 TGTGCCAGTAGTATAGCGGGGCGATTCTACTCTGGGGCCAACGTCCTGACTTTC CASSIAGRFYSGANVLTF
NA NA TRBJ2-7 TRBV6-6 TGTGCCAGCAGTTACCGGTTCGGTACCCGTTCCTACGAGCAGTACTTC CASSYRFGTRSYEQYF
TRBD2 NA TRBJ2-1 TRBV27 TGTGCCAGCAGTTTGGTCTTAGCGGGGTACAATGAGCAGTTCTTC CASSLVLAGYNEQFF
NA once TRBJ2-7 TRBV7-9 TGTGCCAGCAGCTTACCACTGGAGGAGCAGTACTTC CASSLPLEEQYF
TRBD2 NA TRBJ2-3 TRBV4-1 TGCGCCAGCAGCCAAGGGTCCAGCGGGAGAGTTTCTAGCACAGATACGCAGTATTTT CASSQGSSGRVSSTDTQYF
TRBD1 NA TRBJ1-5 TRBV7-8 TGTGCCAGCAGCCTCCGATCGGGACAGCATAGCAATCAGCCCCAGCATTTT CASSLRSGQHSNQPQHF
NA NA TRBJ2-5 TRBV5-1 TGCGCCAGCAGCTCCGGGGTGCGTTTAGAAGAGACCCAGTACTTC CASSSGVRLEETQYF
NA NA TRBJ2-1 TRBV15 TGTGCCACCAGCAGAGAGGTAGGCGAGCAGTTCTTC CATSREVGEQFF
TRBD2 NA TRBJ2-1 TRBV5-1 TGCGCCAGCAGCTTGTATGCTAGCGGGAGAGTAGAGCAGTTCTTC CASSLYASGRVEQFF
NA NA TRBJ2-5 TRBV5-4 TGTGCCAGCAGCTTGGCGGGGGTCCGGGAGACCCAGTACTTC CASSLAGVRETQYF
NA NA TRBJ2-5 TRBV5-1 TGCGCCAGCAGCGGGGACTTGTACCAAGAGACCCAGTACTTC CASSGDLYQETQYF
NA once TRBJ2-7 TRBV6-4 TGTGCCAGCAGTCTCGGCGGCTGGTTCGACGAGCAGTACTTC CASSLGGWFDEQYF
NA few TRBJ1-1 TRBV11-1 TGTGCCAGCAGCTTAATTGCGAACACTGAAGCTTTCTTT CASSLIANTEAFF
TRBD2 few TRBJ2-5 TRBV18 TGTGCCAGCTCACCAGGCTCCGGACTAGCGGGAGAGACCCAGTACTTC CASSPGSGLAGETQYF
NA NA TRBJ1-1 TRBV28 TGTGCCAGCAGTCCACTGAGTCTGAACACTGAAGCTTTCTTT CASSPLSLNTEAFF
TRBD2 NA TRBJ2-3 TRBV7-3 TGTGCCAGCAGCTTACGGCGGGAGGGCCGTAACACAGATACGCAGTATTTT CASSLRREGRNTDTQYF
NA NA TRBJ2-7 TRBV19 TGTGCCAGTAGTCCGGCGACTAGTGGGACTCCTTACGAGCAGTACTTC CASSPATSGTPYEQYF